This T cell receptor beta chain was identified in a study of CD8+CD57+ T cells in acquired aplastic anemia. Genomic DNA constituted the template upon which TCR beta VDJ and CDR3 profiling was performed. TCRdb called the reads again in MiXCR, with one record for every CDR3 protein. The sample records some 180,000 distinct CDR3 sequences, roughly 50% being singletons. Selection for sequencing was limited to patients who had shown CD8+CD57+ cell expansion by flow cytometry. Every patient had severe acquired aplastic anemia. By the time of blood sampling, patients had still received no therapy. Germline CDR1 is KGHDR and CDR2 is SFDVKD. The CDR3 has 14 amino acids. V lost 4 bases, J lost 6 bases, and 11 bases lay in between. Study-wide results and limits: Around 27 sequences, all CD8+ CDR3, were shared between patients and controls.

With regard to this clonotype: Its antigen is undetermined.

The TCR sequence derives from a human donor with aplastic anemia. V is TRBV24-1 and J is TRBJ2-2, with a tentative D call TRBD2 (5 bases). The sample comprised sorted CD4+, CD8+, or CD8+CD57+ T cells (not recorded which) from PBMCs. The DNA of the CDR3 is TGTGCCACCAGTGACCCTACTAGTCCCGGGGAGCTGTTTTTT. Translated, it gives CATSDPTSPGELFF.